This paragraph covers one T cell receptor beta chain sequence. The data originate from a study of blood T cell repertoires in COVID-19. Germline V gene lookup returns CDR1 SNHLY and CDR2 FYNNEI. The CDR3 is 15 residues long. The ends lost 6 bases at V and 0 bases at J; junction bases unmatched: 4. Clones were sequenced by immunoSEQ multiplex PCR, and TCRdb holds only the in-frame ones, with some missing. The sample contains over 250,000 clones, around 87% of which appear only once. Sample: peripheral blood. The origin of this receptor is a woman in her forties or fifties with acute or convalescent COVID-19. The chain is built from TRBV2 and TRBJ2-7; 11 nucleotides align to TRBD2. CDR3 region: CASRETSGTSYEQYF. The CDR3 nucleotides read TGTGCCAGCAGAGAGACTAGCGGGACCTCCTACGAGCAGTACTTC.